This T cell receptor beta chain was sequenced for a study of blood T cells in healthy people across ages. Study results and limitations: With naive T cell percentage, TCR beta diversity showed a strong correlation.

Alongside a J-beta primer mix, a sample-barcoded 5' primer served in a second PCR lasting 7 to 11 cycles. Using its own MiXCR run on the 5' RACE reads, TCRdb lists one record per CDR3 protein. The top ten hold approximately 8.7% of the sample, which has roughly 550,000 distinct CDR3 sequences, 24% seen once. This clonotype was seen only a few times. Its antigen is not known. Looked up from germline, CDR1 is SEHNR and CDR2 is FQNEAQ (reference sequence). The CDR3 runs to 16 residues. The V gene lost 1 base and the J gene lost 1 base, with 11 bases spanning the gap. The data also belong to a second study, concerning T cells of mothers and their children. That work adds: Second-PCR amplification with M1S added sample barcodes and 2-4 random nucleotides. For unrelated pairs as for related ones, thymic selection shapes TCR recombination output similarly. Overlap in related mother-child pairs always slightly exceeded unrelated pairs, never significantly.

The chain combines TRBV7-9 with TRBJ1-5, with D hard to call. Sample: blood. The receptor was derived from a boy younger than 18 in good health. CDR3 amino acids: CASSLGAGGSNQPQHF. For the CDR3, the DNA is TGTGCCAGCAGCTTAGGGGCAGGCGGGAGCAATCAGCCCCAGCATTTT.